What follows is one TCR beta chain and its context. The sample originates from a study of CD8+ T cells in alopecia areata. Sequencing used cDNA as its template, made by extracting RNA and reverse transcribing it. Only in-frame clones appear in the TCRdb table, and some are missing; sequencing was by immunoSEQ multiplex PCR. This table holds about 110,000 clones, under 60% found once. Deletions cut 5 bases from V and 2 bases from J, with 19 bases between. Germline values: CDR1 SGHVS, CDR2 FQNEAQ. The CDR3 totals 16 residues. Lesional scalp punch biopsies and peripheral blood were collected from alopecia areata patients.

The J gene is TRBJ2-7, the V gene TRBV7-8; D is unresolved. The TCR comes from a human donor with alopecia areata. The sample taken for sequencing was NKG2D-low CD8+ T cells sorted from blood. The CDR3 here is CASSHPDQVTPYEQYF. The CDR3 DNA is TGTGCCAGCAGCCACCCGGACCAGGTCACCCCCTACGAGCAGTACTTC.